Listed here is a single T cell receptor beta chain. The sample comes from a study of blood T cell repertoires in COVID-19. Study at large: COVID-19 samples from acute and convalescent phases originated in the United States, Italy and Spain. Sample material is recorded as cDNA or gDNA derived from T cells, B-cell-depleted T cells, or PBMCs.

Authors' methods: Quantification of nucleated cells was approximated via reference gene primer amplification. The table came from immunoSEQ multiplex PCR; TCRdb's copy has only in-frame clones and leaves some out. That table furnishes V, J and clone size, whereas the DNA furnished D and trimming. The table has around 26,000 clones, more than 80% seen once; the top ten hold under 3.5%. Trimming shortened V by 2 bases and J by 5 bases, and 9 bases separated the two germline ends. This CDR3 has 13 residues. The receptor's source is a human donor in a cohort sampled during active COVID-19. The sample was peripheral blood. The V gene is TRBV12-3 or TRBV12-4, the J gene TRBJ1-1; no reliable D call. The CDR3 DNA is TGTGCCAGCAGTTTATCAGGATCTACTGAAGCTTTCTTT. Its translation: CASSLSGSTEAFF.